This entry lists 25 T cell receptor beta chains sequenced from one sample in a study of response to subunit inactivated influenza vaccine. TCRdb processed the RT-PCR reads anew with MiXCR; each CDR3 protein has one entry. The data contain fewer than 350,000 distinct CDR3 sequences, 20% to 25% of them seen just once; the ten biggest clones take up roughly 10%. The source was PBMCs from blood, collected 21 months after vaccination. The receptors here all came from a man in his fifties or sixties who received an inactivated influenza vaccine.

CDR3 loop: CSVEDRSDGYTF. In nucleotides, the CDR3 is TGCAGCGTTGAAGATCGAAGTGATGGCTACACCTTC. The genes are TRBV29-1 and TRBJ1-2; D is unresolved. The CDR3 is 12 residues long. CDR1 and CDR2 from the germline V gene are SQVTM and ANQGSEA. Trimming left V 0 bases short and J 6 bases short, with 8 bases between.

CDR3 residues: CASTPAGGNYGYTF. CDR3 DNA sequence: TGCGCCAGCACCCCTGCGGGAGGGAACTATGGCTACACCTTC. V gene TRBV5-1 combines with J gene TRBJ1-2; D call uncertain. This CDR3 has 14 amino acids. From germline, CDR1 is SGHRS and CDR2 YFSETQ. V lost 6 bases and J 2 bases, leaving 14 bases between the germline ends.

The chain is built from TRBV5-1 and TRBJ1-2; 12 bases are shared with TRBD1. The CDR3 is made up of 16 amino acids. J gave up 8 bases and V 5 bases, and 13 bases lay outside the gene matches. The germline V gene encodes CDR1 SGHRS and CDR2 YFSETQ. The DNA of the CDR3 is TGCGCCAGCAGTCAAATGCCCGGGACAGGGGGCGGAGGCTACACCTTC. Translated, it gives CASSQMPGTGGGGYTF.

This clonotype turned up a few times. The V and J genes are TRBV6-5 and TRBJ1-6; D remains ambiguous. V lost 0 bases and J 0 bases, leaving 6 bases between the germline ends. The CDR3 consists of 16 residues. Germline V gene lookup returns CDR1 MNHEY and CDR2 SVGAGI. The CDR3 region is CASSYSGDSYNSPLHF. CDR3 sequence (DNA): TGTGCCAGCAGTTACTCCGGGGACTCCTATAATTCACCCCTCCACTTT.

The chain carries TRBV4-1 and TRBJ1-2; the D gene is possibly TRBD1 (5 bases). V was trimmed by 2 bases and J by 1 base, leaving 11 bases between them. This CDR3 comprises 15 residues. CDR1 is MGHRA and CDR2 is YSYEKL in the germline V gene. The CDR3 nucleotides read TGCGCCAGCAGCCAATCCCCGGACATTAACTATGGCTACACCTTC. Translation gives CASSQSPDINYGYTF.

The gene calls are TRBV20-1 and TRBJ2-5; possibly TRBD1 for D (6 bases). Deletions cut 1 base from V and 1 base from J, with 13 bases between. The CDR3 contains 15 residues. Germline assignment: CDR1 DFQATT and CDR2 SNEGSKA (reference sequence). CDR3 nucleotide sequence: TGCAGTGCTAGAGCCCCCACAGGGATCCAAGAGACCCAGTACTTC. Its translation: CSARAPTGIQETQYF.

This clonotype was seen more than once but under ten times. The rearrangement uses TRBV6-2 or TRBV6-3 and TRBJ2-1; 13 bases are a match to TRBD2. CDR1 is MNHEY, CDR2 SVGEGT, per germline. The V segment lost 3 bases and the J segment 7 bases; nucleotides outside the gene matches: 6. This CDR3 comprises 16 residues. The CDR3: CASSYLLAGGPNEQFF. In nucleotides, the CDR3 is TGTGCCAGCAGTTATTTACTAGCGGGGGGGCCAAATGAGCAGTTCTTC.

The chain combines TRBV10-1 with TRBJ2-7; 8 bases align to TRBD1. V was pared by 4 bases and J by 5 bases, with 7 bases of the junction left unmatched. This CDR3 comprises 14 residues. Germline-derived CDR1 and CDR2 are WNHNN and SYGVQD (reference sequence). This CDR3 is CASSAPGGIHEQYF. The CDR3 DNA is TGCGCCAGCAGTGCCCCAGGGGGCATCCACGAGCAGTACTTC.

This clonotype turned up a few times. Here the CDR3 reads CSAKVGSEAFF. The CDR3 DNA reads TGCAGTGCTAAGGTGGGGAGTGAAGCTTTCTTT. The genes are TRBV20-1 and TRBJ1-1, with unresolved D. V was trimmed by 4 bases and J by 7 bases, leaving 10 bases between them. Germline CDR1 is DFQATT and CDR2 is SNEGSKA (reference sequence). CDR3 length: 11 residues.

This clonotype was counted a few times. This rearrangement joins TRBV7-2 to TRBJ1-1; D unresolved. In germline, CDR1 is SGHTA, CDR2 FQGNSA. The CDR3 covers 12 residues. Deletions cut 1 base from V and 8 bases from J, with 8 bases between. The CDR3 DNA reads as TGTGCCAGCAGCTTAGACCGCCAAGAAGCTTTCTTT. This codes for CASSLDRQEAFF.

This clonotype was recorded a few times. The V and J genes are TRBV28 and TRBJ2-7, with 7 bases that match TRBD1. V was clipped by 8 bases and J by 1 base; unmatched bases: 8. This CDR3 has 14 amino acids. Germline V gene data show CDR1 as MDHEN and CDR2 as SYDVKM. The CDR3 sequence: CASDRQGRSYEQYF. CDR3 nucleotide sequence: TGTGCCAGCGATAGACAGGGCCGTTCCTACGAGCAGTACTTC. Full variable domain (rest looked up from reference TRBV28 and TRBJ2-7): DVKVTQSSRYLVKRTGEKVFLECVQDMDHENMFWYRQDPGLGLRLIYFSYDVKMKEKGDIPEGYSVSREKKERFSLILESASTNQTSMYLCASDRQGRSYEQYFGPGTRLTVT.

J is TRBJ1-1 and V is TRBV19; weak D call: TRBD1 (6 bases). The CDR3 covers 14 residues. Germline V gene lookup returns CDR1 LNHDA and CDR2 SQIVND (reference sequence). Trimming took 6 bases from V and 0 from J, leaving 11 bases between them. CDR3 residues: CASRTGSLNTEAFF. Written as DNA, the CDR3 is TGTGCCAGTAGGACAGGCAGCCTGAACACTGAAGCTTTCTTT.

At least ten counts were recorded for this clonotype. The chain is built from TRBV20-1 and TRBJ1-5, with a possible D match to TRBD1 (6 bases). Germline values: CDR1 DFQATT, CDR2 SNEGSKA (reference sequence). Trimming took off 1 base at V and 3 bases at J, with 10 bases between the two ends. The CDR3 is made up of 14 amino acids. CDR3 loop: CSARGPGDNQPQHF. The CDR3 coding sequence is TGCAGTGCTAGAGGTCCAGGGGACAATCAGCCCCAGCATTTT.

There are a few counts of this clonotype. The chain uses TRBV27 and TRBJ2-2, with TRBD2 matching 7 bases. J lost 1 base, V lost 3 bases, and 5 bases had no gene match. CDR1 MNHEY and CDR2 SMNVEV come from the germline V gene (reference sequence). This CDR3 region has 16 residues. The DNA of the CDR3 is TGTGCCAGCAGTTTTATTACGGGGGGGAACACCGGGGAGCTGTTTTTT. Residues: CASSFITGGNTGELFF.

J is TRBJ2-3 and V is TRBV7-2; D ambiguous. Germline lookup yields CDR1 SGHTA and CDR2 FQGNSA. V was trimmed by 3 bases and J by 8 bases, leaving 9 bases between them. The CDR3 contains 12 residues. The CDR3 DNA reads as TGTGCCAGCAGCTTCGACACGCCTACGCAGTATTTT. Protein sequence: CASSFDTPTQYF.

The J gene is TRBJ1-2, the V gene TRBV19, with D hard to call. Germline V gene sequence: CDR1 LNHDA, CDR2 SQIVND (reference sequence). CDR3 length equals 13 residues. Trimming pared 6 bases from V and 7 bases from J, leaving 15 bases between. CDR3 sequence (DNA): TGTGCCAGTAGCCCCACCCCAGCGGGTGGCTACACCTTC. It yields the protein CASSPTPAGGYTF.

Only a few counts were recorded for this clonotype. This sequence joins TRBV4-1 and TRBJ2-1, with a weak D call TRBD1 (6 bases). Germline loops: CDR1 MGHRA, CDR2 YSYEKL. The CDR3 sequence is 16 residues long. V was pared by 6 bases and J by 3 bases, with 18 bases between. Written as DNA, the CDR3 is TGCGCCAGCAGGAGGGGGACCGGGACAAACTACAATGAGCAGTTCTTC. Translated, it gives CASRRGTGTNYNEQFF.

The gene calls are TRBV7-9 and TRBJ1-5, with a possible D match to TRBD1 (6 bases). Germline CDR1 is SEHNR and CDR2 is FQNEAQ (reference sequence). The CDR3 contains 15 residues. V lost 1 base to trimming and J lost 4 bases, with 11 bases between them. CDR3 residues: CASSLGTAVNQPQHF. CDR3 nucleotide sequence: TGTGCCAGCAGCTTAGGGACAGCGGTAAATCAGCCCCAGCATTTT.

V is TRBV6-1 and J is TRBJ1-2; the D gene is possibly TRBD1 (5 bases). The CDR3 length is 13 residues. Trimming left V 8 bases short and J 4 bases short, with 14 bases between. CDR1 is MNHNS and CDR2 is SASEGT in the germline V gene. The CDR3 loop is CASRTETGYGYTF. The CDR3 DNA reads as TGTGCCAGCCGAACGGAAACAGGCTATGGCTACACCTTC.

The CDR3 sequence: CASSQGAGTSKYF. The CDR3, as DNA: TGCGCCAGCAGCCAGGGTGCCGGGACTAGCAAGTATTTT. V usage is TRBV4-1 and J usage is TRBJ2-3; 9 nucleotides line up with TRBD2. Germline lookup yields CDR1 MGHRA and CDR2 YSYEKL. There are 13 residues in the CDR3. Trimming cost V 3 bases and J 13 bases; bases outside gene matches: 8.

This clonotype was observed a handful of times. The J gene is TRBJ1-2, the V gene TRBV29-1, with D hard to call. This CDR3 has 11 residues. Trimming removed 4 bases at V and 5 bases at J, with 8 bases between. In germline, CDR1 is SQVTM, CDR2 ANQGSEA. CDR3 sequence: CSVGEGYGYTF. CDR3 nucleotides: TGCAGCGTTGGGGAGGGTTATGGCTACACCTTC.

This clonotype was observed a handful of times. The V call is TRBV6-2 or TRBV6-3, the J call TRBJ1-1, with D possibly matching TRBD1 (5 bases). V dropped 4 bases and J dropped 7 bases, with 13 bases sitting between them. The V gene's germline CDR1 is MNHEY and CDR2 SVGEGT. The CDR3 spans 13 residues. The CDR3 sequence: CASSWGQKLEAFF. The CDR3 coding sequence is TGTGCCAGCAGTTGGGGCCAGAAACTTGAAGCTTTCTTT.

The chain employs TRBV4-2 and TRBJ2-7; D is tentatively TRBD1 or TRBD2 (6 bases each). The CDR3 is 15 residues long. Germline V gene data show CDR1 as LGHNA and CDR2 as YNFKEQ. The V end lost 4 bases, the J end lost 2 bases, and 15 bases lay between the germline ends. CDR3 nucleotides: TGTGCCAGCAGCCCCGGGGGCGGGTCTACCTACGAGCAGTACTTC. Its protein product is CASSPGGGSTYEQYF.

This rearrangement joins TRBV6-5 to TRBJ2-4; 8 positions agree with TRBD2. The CDR3 has 16 amino acids. Germline lookup yields CDR1 MNHEY and CDR2 SVGAGI. V lost 2 bases and J lost 6; bases outside the gene matches: 9. CDR3: CASSYPKAGARNIQYF. The CDR3 region has the DNA TGTGCCAGCAGTTACCCGAAAGCGGGAGCGCGAAACATTCAGTACTTC.

This clonotype occurred a few times. V usage is TRBV14 and J usage is TRBJ1-1; 9 bases map to TRBD1. V gave up 4 bases and J gave up 5 bases; unmatched junction bases: 14. CDR3 length equals 17 residues. The V gene's germline CDR1 is SGHDN and CDR2 FVKESK. CDR3 DNA sequence: TGTGCCAGCAGCCGAGCAGTCTACCGGGACAGGGAGACTGAAGCTTTCTTT. It translates to CASSRAVYRDRETEAFF.